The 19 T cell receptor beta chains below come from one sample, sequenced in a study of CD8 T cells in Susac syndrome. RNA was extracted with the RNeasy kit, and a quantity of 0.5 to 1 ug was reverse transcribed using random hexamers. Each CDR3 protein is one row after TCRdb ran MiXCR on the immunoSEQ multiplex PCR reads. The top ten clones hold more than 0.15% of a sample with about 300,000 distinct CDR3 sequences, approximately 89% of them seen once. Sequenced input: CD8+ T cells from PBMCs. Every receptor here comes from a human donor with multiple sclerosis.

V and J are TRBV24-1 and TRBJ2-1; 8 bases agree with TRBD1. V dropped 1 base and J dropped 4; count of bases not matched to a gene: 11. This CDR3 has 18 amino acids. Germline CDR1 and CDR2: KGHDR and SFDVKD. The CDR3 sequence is CATSDFISGGRGYNEQFF. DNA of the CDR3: TGTGCCACCAGTGATTTCATCTCAGGGGGCCGAGGATACAATGAGCAGTTCTTC.

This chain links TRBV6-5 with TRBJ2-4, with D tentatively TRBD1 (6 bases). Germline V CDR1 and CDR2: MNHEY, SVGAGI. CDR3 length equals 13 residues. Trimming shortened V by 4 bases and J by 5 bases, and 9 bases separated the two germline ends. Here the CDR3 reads CASSWHRENIQYF. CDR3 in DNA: TGTGCCAGCAGTTGGCACAGGGAAAACATTCAGTACTTC.

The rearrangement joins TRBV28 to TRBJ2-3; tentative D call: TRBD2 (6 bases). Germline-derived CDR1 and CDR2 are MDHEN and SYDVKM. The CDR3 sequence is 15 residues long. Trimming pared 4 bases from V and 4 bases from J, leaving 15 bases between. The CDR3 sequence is CASSSDGRPADTQYF. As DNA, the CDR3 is TGTGCCAGCAGTTCGGACGGGAGACCTGCAGATACGCAGTATTTT.

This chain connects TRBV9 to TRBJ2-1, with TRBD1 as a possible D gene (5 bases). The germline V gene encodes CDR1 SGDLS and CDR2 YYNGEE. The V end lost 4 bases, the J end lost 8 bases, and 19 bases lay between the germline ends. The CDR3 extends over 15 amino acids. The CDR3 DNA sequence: TGTGCCAGCAGCTATGACGGACGGGTAGGGGATGAGCAGTTCTTC. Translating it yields CASSYDGRVGDEQFF.

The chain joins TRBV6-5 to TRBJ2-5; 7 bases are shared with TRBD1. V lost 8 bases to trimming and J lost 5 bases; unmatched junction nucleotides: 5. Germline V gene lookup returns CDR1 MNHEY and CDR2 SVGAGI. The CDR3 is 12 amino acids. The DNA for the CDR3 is TGTGCCAGCGGCACGACAGGGGAGACCCAGTACTTC. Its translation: CASGTTGETQYF.

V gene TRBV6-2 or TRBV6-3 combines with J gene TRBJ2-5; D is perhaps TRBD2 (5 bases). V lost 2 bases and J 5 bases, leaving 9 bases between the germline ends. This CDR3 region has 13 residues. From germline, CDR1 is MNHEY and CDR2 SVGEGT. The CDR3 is CASSYGLAETQYF. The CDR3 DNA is TGTGCCAGCAGTTACGGACTGGCCGAGACCCAGTACTTC.

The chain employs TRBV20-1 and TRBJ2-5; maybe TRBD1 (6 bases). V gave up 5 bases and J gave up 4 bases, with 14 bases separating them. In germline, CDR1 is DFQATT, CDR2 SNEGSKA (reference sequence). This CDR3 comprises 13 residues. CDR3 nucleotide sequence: TGCAGTGCTTTTGGACAGTTAGGAGAGACCCAGTACTTC. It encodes CSAFGQLGETQYF.

DNA for the CDR3: TGTGCCAGCAGTTTCGGGCAGGGGGCTATTCGGCCCCAGCATTTT. This encodes CASSFGQGAIRPQHF. The V and J genes are TRBV28 and TRBJ1-5; the match to TRBD1 covers 8 bases. Germline V CDR1 and CDR2: MDHEN, SYDVKM. The CDR3 totals 15 residues. J was trimmed by 9 bases and V by 3 bases; bases with no gene match: 10.

As DNA, the CDR3 is TGTGCCTGCTCCGGGGACATCGGAAACACCATATATTTT. Its translation: CACSGDIGNTIYF. The chain joins TRBV30 to TRBJ1-3; a weak D match, TRBD1 (6 bases). CDR1 and CDR2 from the germline V gene are GTSNPN and SVGIG (reference sequence). Deletions cut 6 bases from V and 4 bases from J, with 13 bases between. The CDR3 has 13 residues.

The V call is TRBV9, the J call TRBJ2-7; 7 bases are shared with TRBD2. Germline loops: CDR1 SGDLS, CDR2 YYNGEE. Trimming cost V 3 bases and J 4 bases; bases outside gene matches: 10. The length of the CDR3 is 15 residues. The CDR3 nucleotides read TGTGCCAGCAGCGCCGACAGCGGGACCTGGTACGAGCAGTACTTC. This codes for CASSADSGTWYEQYF.

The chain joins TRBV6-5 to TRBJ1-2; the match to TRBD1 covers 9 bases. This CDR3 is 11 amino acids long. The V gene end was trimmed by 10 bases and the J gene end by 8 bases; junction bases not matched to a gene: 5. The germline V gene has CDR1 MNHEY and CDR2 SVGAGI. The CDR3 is CATGTGNGYTF. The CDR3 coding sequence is TGTGCCACTGGGACAGGGAACGGCTACACCTTC.

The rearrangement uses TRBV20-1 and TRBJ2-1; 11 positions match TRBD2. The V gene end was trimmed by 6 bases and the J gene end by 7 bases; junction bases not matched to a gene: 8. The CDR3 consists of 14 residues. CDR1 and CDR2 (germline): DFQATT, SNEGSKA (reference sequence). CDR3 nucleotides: TGCAGTGCCCAGACTAGCGGGGAGGGAAATGAGCAGTTCTTC. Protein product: CSAQTSGEGNEQFF.

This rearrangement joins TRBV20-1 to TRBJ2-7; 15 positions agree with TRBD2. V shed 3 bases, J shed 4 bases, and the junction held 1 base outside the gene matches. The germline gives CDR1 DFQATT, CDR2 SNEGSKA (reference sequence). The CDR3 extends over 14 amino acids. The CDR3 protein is CSASGTSGRYEQYF. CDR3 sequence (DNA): TGCAGTGCTAGCGGGACTAGCGGGAGGTACGAGCAGTACTTC.

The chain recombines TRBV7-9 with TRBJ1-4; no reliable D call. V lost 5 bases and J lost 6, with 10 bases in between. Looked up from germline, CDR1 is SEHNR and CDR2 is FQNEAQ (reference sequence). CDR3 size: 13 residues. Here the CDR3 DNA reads TGTGCCAGCAGCCGTACGCCGGATGAAAAACTGTTTTTT. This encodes CASSRTPDEKLFF.

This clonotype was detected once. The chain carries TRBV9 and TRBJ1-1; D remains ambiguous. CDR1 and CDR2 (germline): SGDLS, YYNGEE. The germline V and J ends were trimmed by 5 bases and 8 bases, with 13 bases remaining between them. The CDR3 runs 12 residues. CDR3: CASSPGPGEAFF. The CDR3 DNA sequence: TGTGCCAGCAGTCCTGGACCCGGCGAAGCTTTCTTT. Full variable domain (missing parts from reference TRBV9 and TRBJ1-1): DSGVTQTPKHLITATGQRVTLRCSPRSGDLSVYWYQQSLDQGLQFLIQYYNGEERAKGNILERFSAQQFPDLHSELNLSSLELGDSALYFCASSPGPGEAFFGQGTRLTVV.

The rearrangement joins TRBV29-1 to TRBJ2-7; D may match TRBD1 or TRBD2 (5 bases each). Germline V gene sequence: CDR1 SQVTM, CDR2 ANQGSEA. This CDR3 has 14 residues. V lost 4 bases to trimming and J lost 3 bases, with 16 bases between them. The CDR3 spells CSVGGAAEGYEQYF. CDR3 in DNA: TGCAGCGTTGGAGGGGCGGCTGAAGGCTACGAGCAGTACTTC.

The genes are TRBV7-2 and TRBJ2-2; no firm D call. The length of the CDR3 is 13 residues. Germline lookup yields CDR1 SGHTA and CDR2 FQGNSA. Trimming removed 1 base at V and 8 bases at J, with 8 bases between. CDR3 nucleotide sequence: TGTGCCAGCAGCTTAGGAAATGCGGGGGAGCTGTTTTTT. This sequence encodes CASSLGNAGELFF. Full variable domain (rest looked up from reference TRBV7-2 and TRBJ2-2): GAGVSQSPSNKVTEKGKDVELRCDPISGHTALYWYRQSLGQGLEFLIYFQGNSAPDKSGLPSDRFSAERTGGSVSTLTIQRTQQEDSAVYLCASSLGNAGELFFGEGSRLTVL.

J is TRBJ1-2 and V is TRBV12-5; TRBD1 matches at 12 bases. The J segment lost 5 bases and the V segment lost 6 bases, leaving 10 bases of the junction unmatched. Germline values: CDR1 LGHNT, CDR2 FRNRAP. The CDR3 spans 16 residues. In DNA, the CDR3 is TGTGCTAGTGGGCCCACCGGGACAGGGGGCGGATATGGCTACACCTTC. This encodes CASGPTGTGGGYGYTF. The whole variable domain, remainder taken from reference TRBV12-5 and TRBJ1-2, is DARVTQTPRHKVTEMGQEVTMRCQPILGHNTVFWYRQTMMQGLELLAYFRNRAPLDDSGMPKDRFSAEMPDATLATLKIQPSEPRDSAVYFCASGPTGTGGGYGYTFGSGTRLTVV.

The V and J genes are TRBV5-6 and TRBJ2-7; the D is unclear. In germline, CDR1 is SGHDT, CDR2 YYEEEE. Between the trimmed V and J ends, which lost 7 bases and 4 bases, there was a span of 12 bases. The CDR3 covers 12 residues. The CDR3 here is CASARSPYEQYF. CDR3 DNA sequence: TGTGCCAGCGCCCGGAGCCCGTACGAGCAGTACTTC.